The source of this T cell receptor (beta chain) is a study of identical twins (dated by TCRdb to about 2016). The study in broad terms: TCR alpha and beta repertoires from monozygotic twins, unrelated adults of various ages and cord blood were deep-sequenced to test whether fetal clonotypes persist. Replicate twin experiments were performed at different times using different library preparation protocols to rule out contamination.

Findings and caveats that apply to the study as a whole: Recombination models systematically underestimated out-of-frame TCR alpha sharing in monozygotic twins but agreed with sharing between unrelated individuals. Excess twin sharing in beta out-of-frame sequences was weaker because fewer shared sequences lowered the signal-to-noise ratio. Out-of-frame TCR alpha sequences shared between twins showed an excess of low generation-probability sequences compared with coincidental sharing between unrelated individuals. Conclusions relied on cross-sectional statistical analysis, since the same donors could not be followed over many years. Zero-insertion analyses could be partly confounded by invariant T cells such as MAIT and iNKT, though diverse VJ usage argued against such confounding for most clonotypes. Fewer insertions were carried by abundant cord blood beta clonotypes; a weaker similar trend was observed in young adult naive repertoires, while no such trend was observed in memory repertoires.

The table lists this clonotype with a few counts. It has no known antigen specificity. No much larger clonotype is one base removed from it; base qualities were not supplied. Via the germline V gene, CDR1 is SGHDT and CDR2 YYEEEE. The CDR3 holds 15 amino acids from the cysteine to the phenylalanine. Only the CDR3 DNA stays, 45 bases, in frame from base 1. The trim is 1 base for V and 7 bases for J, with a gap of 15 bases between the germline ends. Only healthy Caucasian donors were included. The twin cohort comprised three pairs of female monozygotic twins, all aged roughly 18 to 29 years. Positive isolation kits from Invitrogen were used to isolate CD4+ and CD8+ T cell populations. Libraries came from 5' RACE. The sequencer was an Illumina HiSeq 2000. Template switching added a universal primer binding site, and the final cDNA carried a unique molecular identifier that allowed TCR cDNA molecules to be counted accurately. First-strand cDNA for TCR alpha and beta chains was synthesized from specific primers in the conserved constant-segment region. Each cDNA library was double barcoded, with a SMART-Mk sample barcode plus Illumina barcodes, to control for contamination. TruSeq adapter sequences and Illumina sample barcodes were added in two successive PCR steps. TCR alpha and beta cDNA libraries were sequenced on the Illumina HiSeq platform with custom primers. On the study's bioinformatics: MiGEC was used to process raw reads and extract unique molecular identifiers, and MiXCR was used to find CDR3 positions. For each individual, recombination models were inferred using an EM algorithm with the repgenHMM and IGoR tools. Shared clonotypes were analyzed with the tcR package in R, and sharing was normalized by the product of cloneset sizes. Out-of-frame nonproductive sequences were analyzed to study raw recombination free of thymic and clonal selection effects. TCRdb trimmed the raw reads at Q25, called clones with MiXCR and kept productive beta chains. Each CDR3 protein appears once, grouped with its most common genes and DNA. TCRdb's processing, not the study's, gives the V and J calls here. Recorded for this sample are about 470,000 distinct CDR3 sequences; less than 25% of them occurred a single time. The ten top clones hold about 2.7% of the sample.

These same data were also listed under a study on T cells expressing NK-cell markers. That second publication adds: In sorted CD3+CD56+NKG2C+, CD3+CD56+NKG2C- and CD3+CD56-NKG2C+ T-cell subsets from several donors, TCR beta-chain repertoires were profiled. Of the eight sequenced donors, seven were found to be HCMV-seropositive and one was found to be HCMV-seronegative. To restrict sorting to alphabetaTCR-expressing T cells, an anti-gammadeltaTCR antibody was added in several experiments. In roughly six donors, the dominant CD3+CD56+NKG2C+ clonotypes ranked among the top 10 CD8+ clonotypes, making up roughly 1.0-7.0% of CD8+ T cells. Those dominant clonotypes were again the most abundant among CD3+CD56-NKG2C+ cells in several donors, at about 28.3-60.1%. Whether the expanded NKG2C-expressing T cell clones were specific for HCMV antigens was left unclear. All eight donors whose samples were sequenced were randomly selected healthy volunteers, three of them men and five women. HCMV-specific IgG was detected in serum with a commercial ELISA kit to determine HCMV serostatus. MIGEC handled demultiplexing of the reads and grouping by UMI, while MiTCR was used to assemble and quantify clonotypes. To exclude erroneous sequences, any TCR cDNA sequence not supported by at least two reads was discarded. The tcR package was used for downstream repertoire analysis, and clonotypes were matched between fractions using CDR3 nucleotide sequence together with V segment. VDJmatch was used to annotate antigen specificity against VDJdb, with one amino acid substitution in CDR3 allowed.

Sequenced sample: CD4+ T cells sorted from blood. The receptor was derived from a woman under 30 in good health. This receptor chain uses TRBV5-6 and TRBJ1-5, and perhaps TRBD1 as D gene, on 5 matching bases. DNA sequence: TGTGCCAGCAGCTTGTTTAGCCAGGGTTTCCAGCCCCAGCATTTT. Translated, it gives CASSLFSQGFQPQHF.